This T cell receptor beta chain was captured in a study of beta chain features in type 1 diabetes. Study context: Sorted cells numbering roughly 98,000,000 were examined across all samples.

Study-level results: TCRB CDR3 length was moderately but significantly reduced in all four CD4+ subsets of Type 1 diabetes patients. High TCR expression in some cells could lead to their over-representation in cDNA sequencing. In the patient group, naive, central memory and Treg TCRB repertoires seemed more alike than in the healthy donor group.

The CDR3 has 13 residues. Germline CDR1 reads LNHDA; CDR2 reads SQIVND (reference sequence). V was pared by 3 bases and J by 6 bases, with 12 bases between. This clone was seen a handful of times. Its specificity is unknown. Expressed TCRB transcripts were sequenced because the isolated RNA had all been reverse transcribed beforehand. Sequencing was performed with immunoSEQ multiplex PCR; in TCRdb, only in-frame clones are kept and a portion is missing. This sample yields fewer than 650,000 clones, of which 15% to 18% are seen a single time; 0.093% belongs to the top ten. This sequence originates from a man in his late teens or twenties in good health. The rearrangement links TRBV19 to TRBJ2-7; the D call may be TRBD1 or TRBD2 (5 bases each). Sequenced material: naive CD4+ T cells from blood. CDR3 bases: TGTGCCAGTAGTATCAAGGGACGAGGCGAGCAGTACTTC. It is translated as CASSIKGRGEQYF.